This T cell receptor (beta chain) was obtained from a study of PD-L1 blockade in urothelial cancer. The V gene end was trimmed by 4 bases and the J gene end by 1 base; junction bases not matched to a gene: 7. This CDR3 region has 17 residues. In germline, CDR1 is SQVTM, CDR2 ANQGSEA. The time point is: pretreatment peripheral blood. Produced via immunoSEQ multiplex PCR; TCRdb's table is partial and in-frame only. This repertoire shows approximately 47,000 clones, 82% found once; its top ten account for about 1.7%. Sequences were derived from PBMCs, sampled around atezolizumab (anti-PD-L1) treatment. This chain connects TRBV29-1 to TRBJ2-1; 13 bases are a match to TRBD2. The sequence came from a man aged 45-65 years with urothelial cancer. CDR3 nucleotide sequence: TGCAGCGTTGTTGGGACTAGCGGGGCCCAATCCTACAATGAGCAGTTCTTC. Protein: CSVVGTSGAQSYNEQFF.